The 30 T cell receptor beta chains listed next were all sequenced from one sample in a study of shared clonotypes between healthy human individuals. Only in-frame clones appear in the TCRdb table, and some are missing; sequencing was by immunoSEQ multiplex PCR. Among about 2 million clones listed, about 95% were seen once. Naive CD8 isolation took CD45RO-negative cells positively selected for CCR7 and excluded terminally differentiated effector memory CD45RA+ cells. The material sequenced was naive CD8+ T cells sorted from blood. The receptors were sampled from a man between 18 and 35 years old in good health.

The J gene is TRBJ1-2, the V gene TRBV6-6; D gene ambiguous. This CDR3 is 13 amino acids long. Between the trimmed V and J ends, which lost 0 bases and 6 bases, there was a span of 8 bases. Looked up from germline, CDR1 is MNHNY and CDR2 is SVGAGI (reference sequence). CDR3 in DNA: TGTGCCAGCAGTTACTCTGATGGTCATGGCTACACCTTC. This sequence encodes CASSYSDGHGYTF.

This clone was picked up one time. The J gene is TRBJ2-7, the V gene TRBV6-7; no clear D gene. TRBV6-7 falls under the ORF class, with uncertain function. The CDR3 is made up of 15 amino acids. Trimming pared 10 bases from V and 2 bases from J, leaving 21 bases between. As DNA, the CDR3 is TGTGCCACCCCTCAGAGGCAAGCCGCCGCCTACGAGCAGTACTTC. Its translation is CATPQRQAAAYEQYF.

The chain employs TRBV6-5 and TRBJ2-7, with TRBD2 matching 10 bases. Germline V gene data show CDR1 as MNHEY and CDR2 as SVGAGI. The CDR3 is 16 amino acids. V dropped 0 bases and J dropped 6; count of bases not matched to a gene: 8. CDR3 in amino acids: CASSYSVGASGSEQYF. The CDR3 bases are TGTGCCAGCAGTTACTCCGTTGGGGCTAGCGGGAGCGAGCAGTACTTC.

Notes on this clone: This specimen includes other DNA sequences encoding the same CDR3. The genes are TRBV9 and TRBJ1-5; D perhaps matches TRBD1 (6 bases). The CDR3 is 15 amino acids. CDR1 is SGDLS and CDR2 is YYNGEE in the germline V gene. V lost 0 bases to trimming and J lost 0 bases, with 7 bases between them. The CDR3 coding sequence is TGTGCCAGCAGCGTAGCAGGGGATAGCAATCAGCCCCAGCATTTT. It is translated as CASSVAGDSNQPQHF.

The gene calls are TRBV7-9 and TRBJ1-2; TRBD1 is a possible D gene (5 bases). Germline CDR1 SEHNR, CDR2 FQNEAQ (reference sequence). There are 13 residues in the CDR3. V lost 6 bases and J 4 bases, leaving 12 bases between the germline ends. The CDR3 DNA sequence: TGTGCCAGCAGTACGGGGGTAGGCTATGGCTACACCTTC. It yields the protein CASSTGVGYGYTF.

As concerns this clone: At the DNA level, this CDR3 is encoded by other sequences in the same sample as well. The rearrangement links TRBV4-1 to TRBJ2-7, with 8 bases that match TRBD1. This CDR3 is 14 amino acids long. Germline V lookup: CDR1 MGHRA, CDR2 YSYEKL. The V and J ends lost 3 bases and 3 bases, in that order; junction bases with no gene match: 4. CDR3 sequence reads: CASSQLDRDYEQYF. The CDR3 nucleotides are TGCGCCAGCAGCCAGTTGGACAGGGACTACGAGCAGTACTTC.

V usage is TRBV10-3 and J usage is TRBJ2-7; D may be TRBD1 (6 bases). Germline V gene lookup returns CDR1 ENHRY and CDR2 SYGVKD. CDR3 length: 14 amino acids. With 7 bases removed from V and 3 bases from J, the gap between germline ends came to 16 bases. The DNA of the CDR3 is TGTGCCATCACTCACCAGGACAGATTCTACGAGCAGTACTTC. This translates into CAITHQDRFYEQYF.

This clone was found a few times. The chain combines TRBV11-2 with TRBJ2-7, with TRBD1 matching 8 bases. The CDR3 has 14 residues. V shed 5 bases, J shed 2 bases, and the junction held 5 bases outside the gene matches. Germline lookup yields CDR1 SGHAT and CDR2 FQNNGV. CDR3 protein: CASSPGDRTYEQYF. CDR3 coding DNA: TGTGCCAGCAGCCCGGGGGACAGGACCTACGAGCAGTACTTC.

V usage is TRBV27 and J usage is TRBJ2-6; the D call may be TRBD1 or TRBD2 (5 bases each). Germline CDR1 MNHEY, CDR2 SMNVEV (reference sequence). V was clipped by 8 bases and J by 0 bases, with 14 bases between them. The CDR3 is made up of 16 amino acids. The CDR3 sequence is CASHRDPRSGANVLTF. CDR3 in DNA: TGTGCCAGCCATCGGGACCCACGCTCTGGGGCCAACGTCCTGACTTTC.

The chain uses TRBV28 and TRBJ2-5, with a tentative D call TRBD1 (6 bases). Germline V gene data show CDR1 as MDHEN and CDR2 as SYDVKM. The CDR3 spans 17 residues. Trimming shortened V by 6 bases and J by 5 bases, and 25 bases separated the two germline ends. CDR3 in amino acids: CASSSTIAPTGTETQYF. CDR3 nucleotides: TGTGCCAGCAGCTCAACGATAGCCCCAACAGGGACGGAGACCCAGTACTTC.

V usage is TRBV19 and J usage is TRBJ2-3; D is ambiguous. In germline, CDR1 is LNHDA, CDR2 SQIVND (reference sequence). V was cut by 0 bases and J by 5 bases, with 3 bases left in between. The CDR3 runs 12 residues. CDR3 protein: CASSIDLDTQYF. CDR3 nucleotides: TGTGCCAGTAGTATAGACCTAGATACGCAGTATTTT.

V usage is TRBV4-3 and J usage is TRBJ2-7; no definite D call. The CDR3 extends over 13 amino acids. From germline, CDR1 is LGHNA and CDR2 YSLEER. V dropped 0 bases and J dropped 3 bases, with 6 bases sitting between them. The chain's CDR3 is CASSQDLFYEQYF. The CDR3 DNA reads as TGCGCCAGCAGCCAAGATCTTTTCTACGAGCAGTACTTC.

This clone was counted between two and nine times. The same CDR3 can be traced to other DNA sequences in this sample. The gene calls are TRBV7-9 and TRBJ2-1; TRBD2 agrees at 7 bases. CDR1 and CDR2 from the germline V gene are SEHNR and FQNEAQ (reference sequence). The V gene end was trimmed by 4 bases and the J gene end by 0 bases; junction bases not matched to a gene: 6. CDR3 length equals 16 residues. The CDR3 region is CASSSPGGSSYNEQFF. For the CDR3, the DNA is TGTGCCAGCAGCTCCCCTGGCGGGAGCTCCTACAATGAGCAGTTCTTC.

The chain carries TRBV10-3 and TRBJ2-1; 11 nucleotides line up with TRBD2. Losses at the gene ends were 10 bases for V and 4 bases for J; bases not matched to a gene: 3. In germline, CDR1 is ENHRY, CDR2 SYGVKD. CDR3 length: 13 amino acids. The CDR3 nucleotides read TGTGCCACACTAGCGGGAGCGTACAATGAGCAGTTCTTC. Translation: CATLAGAYNEQFF.

This sequence joins TRBV5-1 and TRBJ2-5; D is possibly TRBD1 or TRBD2 (6 bases each). The germline gives CDR1 SGHRS, CDR2 YFSETQ. The V and J ends lost 1 base and 4 bases respectively, with 14 bases between them. The CDR3 totals 15 residues. CDR3: CASSLNSGGRETQYF. Here the CDR3 DNA reads TGCGCCAGCAGCTTGAATTCCGGGGGCCGAGAGACCCAGTACTTC.

The chain links TRBV25-1 to TRBJ1-1; D gene ambiguous. V lost 1 base to trimming and J lost 1 base, with 10 bases between them. The germline CDR1 and CDR2 sequences are MGHDK and SYGVNS. The CDR3 is 15 residues long. The CDR3 loop is CASSELTGQNTEAFF. CDR3 in DNA: TGTGCCAGCAGTGAATTGACCGGGCAGAACACTGAAGCTTTCTTT.

The V call is TRBV2, the J call TRBJ1-6, with D perhaps TRBD1 (5 bases). The CDR3 sequence is 14 residues long. The germline V gene encodes CDR1 SNHLY and CDR2 FYNNEI. Deletions cut 6 bases from V and 7 bases from J, with 13 bases between. The CDR3 sequence: CASRDTVGNSPLHF. DNA of the CDR3: TGTGCCAGCAGGGACACAGTTGGCAATTCACCCCTCCACTTT.

As regards this clone: The same CDR3 can be traced to other DNA sequences in this sample. J is TRBJ2-7 and V is TRBV27; no firm D call. The V end lost 5 bases, the J end lost 0 bases, and 17 bases lay between the germline ends. This CDR3 is 16 amino acids long. Germline-derived CDR1 and CDR2 are MNHEY and SMNVEV (reference sequence). The CDR3 reads CASSPSSGPFSYEQYF. In DNA form, the CDR3 reads TGTGCCAGCAGTCCCTCCTCGGGCCCTTTCTCCTACGAGCAGTACTTC.

This sequence joins TRBV6-5 and TRBJ1-2; 8 bases agree with TRBD1. CDR1 and CDR2 (germline): MNHEY, SVGAGI. This CDR3 is built from 14 residues. The V segment lost 6 bases and the J segment 3 bases; nucleotides outside the gene matches: 6. In nucleotides, the CDR3 is TGTGCCAGCAGCCTAAGGACAGGGCACTATGGCTACACCTTC. It translates to CASSLRTGHYGYTF.

The genes are TRBV6-1 and TRBJ2-7; D may be TRBD1 or TRBD2 (5 bases each). The germline CDR1 and CDR2 sequences are MNHNS and SASEGT. Trimming removed 2 bases from V and 1 base from J, with 12 bases in between. The CDR3 extends over 15 amino acids. DNA for the CDR3: TGTGCCAGCAGTGAATCCGGGACGGGATCCTACGAGCAGTACTTC. Amino acid sequence: CASSESGTGSYEQYF.

This clone was detected only once. The V call is TRBV14, the J call TRBJ2-5; D may correspond to TRBD1 or TRBD2 (5 bases each). Trimming took off 5 bases at V and 6 bases at J, with 19 bases between the two ends. Germline CDR1 SGHDN, CDR2 FVKESK. This CDR3 has 15 residues. The CDR3 bases are TGTGCCAGCAGCTCGATCCCGGGGCTCGGACAGACCCAGTACTTC. Encoded protein: CASSSIPGLGQTQYF.

The CDR3 reads CASSQYGDLLVETQYF. CDR3 coding DNA: TGTGCCAGCAGCCAATATGGGGACCTCCTCGTGGAGACCCAGTACTTC. This chain uses TRBV11-2 with TRBJ2-5; either TRBD1 or TRBD2 may supply D (5 bases each). The CDR3 is 16 residues long. From germline, CDR1 is SGHAT and CDR2 FQNNGV. Trimming removed 5 bases from V and 5 bases from J, with 21 bases in between.

The chain has TRBV5-4 and TRBJ1-2, with a possible D match to TRBD1 (5 bases). The CDR3 consists of 15 residues. CDR1 is SGHNT, CDR2 YYREEE, per germline (reference sequence). Trimming shortened V by 4 bases and J by 0 bases, and 13 bases separated the two germline ends. The CDR3: CASSLGRLANYGYTF. CDR3 coding DNA: TGTGCCAGCAGCCTGGGACGCCTCGCTAACTATGGCTACACCTTC.

Concerning this clone itself: This specimen includes other DNA sequences encoding the same CDR3. The V gene is TRBV5-5, the J gene TRBJ1-6; D is ambiguous. Germline V gene data show CDR1 as SGHKS and CDR2 as YYEKEE (reference sequence). V was trimmed by 0 bases and J by 7 bases, leaving 5 bases between them. This CDR3 region has 13 residues. The CDR3 region is CASSLGENSPLHF. The CDR3 bases are TGTGCCAGCAGCTTGGGGGAGAATTCACCCCTCCACTTT.

The chain employs TRBV28 and TRBJ2-5; 11 nucleotides align to TRBD2. The V and J ends lost 7 bases and 5 bases, in that order; junction bases with no gene match: 6. This CDR3 spans 14 amino acids. In germline, CDR1 is MDHEN, CDR2 SYDVKM. DNA for the CDR3: TGTGCCAGCAAACTAGCGGGAGAGGAGGAGACCCAGTACTTC. It specifies CASKLAGEEETQYF.

The chain couples TRBV10-2 to TRBJ1-4; a weak D match, TRBD1 (5 bases). Germline assignment: CDR1 WSHSY and CDR2 SAAADI. V was shortened by 8 bases and J by 4 bases, with 11 bases between the two germline ends. The CDR3 extends over 13 amino acids. CDR3 DNA: TGCGCCAGCCGACAGTACCTTAATGAAAAACTGTTTTTT. The encoded protein is CASRQYLNEKLFF.

The rearrangement joins TRBV28 to TRBJ1-3; D gene ambiguous. Trimming took off 6 bases at V and 1 base at J, with 10 bases between the two ends. The germline V gene has CDR1 MDHEN and CDR2 SYDVKM. CDR3 size: 14 residues. DNA for the CDR3: TGTGCCAGCAGCCCCGGGAATTCTGGAAACACCATATATTTT. Translation: CASSPGNSGNTIYF. Variable domain in full (rest from reference TRBV28 and TRBJ1-3): DVKVTQSSRYLVKRTGEKVFLECVQDMDHENMFWYRQDPGLGLRLIYFSYDVKMKEKGDIPEGYSVSREKKERFSLILESASTNQTSMYLCASSPGNSGNTIYFGEGSWLTVV.

The chain carries TRBV7-2 and TRBJ2-1; unclear D gene. This CDR3 comprises 13 residues. Per the germline V gene, CDR1 is SGHTA and CDR2 is FQGNSA. Trimming left V 1 base short and J 10 bases short, with 11 bases between. The CDR3 loop is CASSLVFREEQFF. As DNA, the CDR3 is TGTGCCAGCAGCTTAGTGTTTAGGGAAGAGCAGTTCTTC.

V is TRBV9 and J is TRBJ2-4; TRBD1 matches 12 bases. The J segment lost 3 bases and the V segment lost 1 base, leaving 14 bases of the junction unmatched. Germline V gene sequence: CDR1 SGDLS, CDR2 YYNGEE. CDR3 length: 20 amino acids. CDR3 protein: CASSVPTVPGQGAIKNIQYF. CDR3 nucleotide sequence: TGTGCCAGCAGCGTACCCACAGTCCCGGGACAGGGGGCGATCAAAAACATTCAGTACTTC.

In DNA, the CDR3 is TGTGCCAGCAGCCGTGTCGCCGATGAGCAGTTCTTC. It translates to CASSRVADEQFF. The rearrangement uses TRBV5-4 and TRBJ2-1; D gene ambiguous. V was trimmed by 4 bases and J by 8 bases, leaving 10 bases between them. The CDR3 contains 12 residues. Germline-derived CDR1 and CDR2 are SGHNT and YYREEE (reference sequence).